The 10 T cell receptor beta chains below come from one sample, sequenced in a study of blood T cell repertoires in COVID-19. Using immunoSEQ multiplex PCR, the repertoire was profiled, and TCRdb retains in-frame clones only, with some absent. The table has hundreds of thousands of clones, 65% to 85% seen once. The material sequenced was peripheral blood. The receptors stem from a woman in her twenties or thirties with COVID-19, enrolled during active disease.

The chain carries TRBV7-9 and TRBJ2-7; D remains ambiguous. V was shortened by 5 bases and J by 4 bases, with 18 bases between the two germline ends. The length of the CDR3 is 15 residues. Germline V gene lookup returns CDR1 SEHNR and CDR2 FQNEAQ (reference sequence). The CDR3 DNA is TGTGCCAGCAGCGAGGAAAGATCGCCCGGTTACGAGCAGTACTTC. It translates to CASSEERSPGYEQYF.

This chain connects TRBV27 to TRBJ2-5, with 9 bases fitting TRBD1. The CDR3 covers 20 residues. Germline V gene sequence: CDR1 MNHEY, CDR2 SMNVEV (reference sequence). J lost 2 bases, V lost 5 bases, and 21 bases had no gene match. CDR3 nucleotide sequence: TGTGCCAGCAGTCTACACAGGGGGCGCCCGGGCGGCCCCCATCAAGAGACCCAGTACTTC. Translated, it gives CASSLHRGRPGGPHQETQYF.

This sequence joins TRBV27 and TRBJ2-7, with a weak D call TRBD1 (6 bases). Germline lookup yields CDR1 MNHEY and CDR2 SMNVEV (reference sequence). V lost 3 bases to trimming and J lost 6 bases, with 12 bases between them. This CDR3 spans 13 amino acids. The CDR3, as DNA: TGTGCCAGCAGTTTTTTACAGGGCCGCGAGCAGTACTTC. Translating gives CASSFLQGREQYF.

This clone showed up just once. The gene calls are TRBV19 and TRBJ2-1, with 9 bases fitting TRBD2. The CDR3 sequence is 16 residues long. The V segment lost 7 bases and the J segment 3 bases; nucleotides outside the gene matches: 10. CDR1 LNHDA and CDR2 SQIVND come from the germline V gene (reference sequence). In DNA form, the CDR3 reads TGTGCCAGTACCCCAACCGGGACTAGCAACTACAATGAGCAGTTCTTC. It is translated as CASTPTGTSNYNEQFF.

This chain connects TRBV11-2 to TRBJ2-5; D is perhaps TRBD1 (6 bases). The CDR3 loop spans 14 amino acids. The germline CDR1 and CDR2 sequences are SGHAT and FQNNGV. Trimming removed 5 bases at V and 0 bases at J, with 10 bases between. CDR3 bases: TGTGCCAGCAGCCCTACAGGGTACCAAGAGACCCAGTACTTC. The encoded protein is CASSPTGYQETQYF.

This chain connects TRBV29-1 to TRBJ1-3; maybe TRBD1 (5 bases). This CDR3 has 14 amino acids. Germline V gene data show CDR1 as SQVTM and CDR2 as ANQGSEA. Trimming removed 4 bases from V and 0 bases from J, with 10 bases in between. This CDR3 reads CSVVGQLSGNTIYF. In nucleotides, the CDR3 is TGCAGCGTTGTGGGGCAGCTCTCTGGAAACACCATATATTTT.

This clone was counted only a few times. V and J are TRBV2 and TRBJ2-7; TRBD2 might be the D (7 bases). The V gene lost 6 bases and the J gene lost 3 bases, with 18 bases spanning the gap. The CDR3 is 15 residues long. The germline V gene has CDR1 SNHLY and CDR2 FYNNEI. The CDR3 coding sequence is TGTGCCAGCAGCCCGGGGGGCACAGCCCGCTACGAGCAGTACTTC. Translated, it gives CASSPGGTARYEQYF.

V gene TRBV5-1 combines with J gene TRBJ1-4; 9 bases align to TRBD1. Losses at the gene ends were 4 bases for V and 7 bases for J; bases not matched to a gene: 11. CDR3 size: 16 residues. Germline-derived CDR1 and CDR2 are SGHRS and YFSETQ. The CDR3 spells CASSAQADRGREKLFF. In nucleotides, the CDR3 is TGCGCCAGCAGCGCGCAAGCGGACAGGGGTCGTGAAAAACTGTTTTTT.

The chain employs TRBV5-1 and TRBJ1-5, with TRBD1 identical over 11 bases. Germline loops: CDR1 SGHRS, CDR2 YFSETQ. The CDR3 runs 15 residues. J lost 8 bases, V lost 4 bases, and 8 bases had no gene match. CDR3 DNA sequence: TGCGCCAGCAGCCTCACGGGACAGGGGGGAGAGCCCCAGCATTTT. The encoded protein is CASSLTGQGGEPQHF.

This clone has just one count. The chain has TRBV5-5 and TRBJ1-5; 8 bases align to TRBD1. V lost 3 bases, J lost 1 base, and 3 bases stayed unmatched. Germline CDR1 is SGHKS and CDR2 is YYEKEE (reference sequence). The CDR3 runs to 15 residues. The CDR3 DNA reads as TGTGCCAGCAGCTCAGGGGGCGCGAGCAATCAGCCCCAGCATTTT. It codes for CASSSGGASNQPQHF.